The rows below give T cell receptor beta chains drawn from one sample of a study of vaccination effects on CD4 cells after COVID-19. Which antigens these TCRs recognize remains unknown. TCRdb's table, derived via immunoSEQ multiplex PCR, lists solely in-frame clones and lacks some. The sample lists more than 35,000 clones, 70% to 80% seen once, with 15% to 20% in the top ten. Source: CD4+ T cells from PBMCs cultured with HCoV-NL63 spike peptides, taken before COVID-19 vaccination. All receptors derive from a human donor who had a prior SARS-CoV-2 infection. CDR3s include the opening cysteine and the closing phenylalanine or tryptophan. The D gene is left open where the match is weak. Where a row states a size, it is once, few, many or the class of an expanded clone; other rows omit it.

NA	TRBD1	14	TRBV6-2/TRBV6-3	TRBJ2-2	CASSAITGAGELFF	TGTGCCAGCAGCGCTATCACAGGGGCCGGGGAGCTGTTTTTT
few	TRBD2	14	TRBV6-4	TRBJ2-3	CASSAGGETDTQYF	TGTGCCAGCAGTGCGGGAGGGGAGACAGATACGCAGTATTTT
NA	TRBD1	15	TRBV6-2/TRBV6-3	TRBJ2-3	CASSYPRGRTDTQYF	TGTGCCAGCAGTTACCCCAGGGGGCGGACAGATACGCAGTATTTT
NA	NA	13	TRBV7-9	TRBJ1-6	CASSLEGGTPLHF	TGTGCCAGCAGCTTAGAAGGCGGGACACCCCTCCACTTT
medium-sized	NA	17	TRBV21-1	TRBJ2-7	CASSYPRDRGTSYEQYF	TGTGCCAGCAGCTACCCCCGGGACAGGGGTACCTCCTACGAGCAGTACTTC
NA	NA	14	TRBV2	TRBJ2-3	CASSERASTDTQYF	TGTGCCAGCAGTGAAAGGGCTAGCACAGATACGCAGTATTTT
few	NA	16	TRBV11-3	TRBJ2-3	CASSFGRESSTDTQYF	TGTGCCAGCAGCTTCGGACGGGAGTCTAGCACAGATACGCAGTATTTT
NA	NA	16	TRBV4-1	TRBJ2-5	CASSQGTPVSEETQYF	TGCGCCAGCAGCCAAGGCACCCCAGTTTCCGAGGAGACCCAGTACTTC
NA	TRBD2	15	TRBV18	TRBJ2-5	CASSLAPREKETQYF	TGTGCCAGCTCACTAGCCCCGCGGGAGAAAGAGACCCAGTACTTC
once	TRBD1	14	TRBV27	TRBJ2-2	CASSRQGVTGELFF	TGTGCCAGCAGTCGACAGGGGGTCACCGGGGAGCTGTTTTTT
NA	NA	13	TRBV2	TRBJ1-1	CASSEGRWTEAFF	TGTGCCAGCAGTGAAGGTCGGTGGACTGAAGCTTTCTTT
NA	NA	16	TRBV5-8	TRBJ1-4	CASSPWSPATNEKLFF	TGTGCCAGCAGCCCTTGGTCACCTGCAACTAATGAAAAACTGTTTTTT
few	TRBD1	16	TRBV6-6	TRBJ1-5	CASSYGRTGNNQPQHF	TGTGCCAGCAGTTACGGAAGGACAGGAAATAATCAGCCCCAGCATTTT
many	TRBD1	14	TRBV4-3	TRBJ1-2	CASSHLTGNYGYTF	TGCGCCAGCAGCCACTTGACAGGGAACTATGGCTACACCTTC
NA	TRBD1	15	TRBV4-1	TRBJ1-4	CASSQPGQAPARLFF	TGCGCCAGCAGCCAACCAGGACAGGCGCCCGCGAGACTGTTTTTT
NA	NA	15	TRBV19	TRBJ1-2	CASSVTGRTPYGYTF	TGTGCCAGTAGCGTTACGGGACGGACTCCTTATGGCTACACCTTC
NA	NA	15	TRBV5-1	TRBJ2-7	CASSAGPGAPYEQYF	TGCGCCAGCAGCGCCGGCCCGGGGGCCCCCTACGAGCAGTACTTC
NA	NA	13	TRBV4-1	TRBJ2-6	CASSSHGANVLTF	TGCGCCAGCAGTAGCCATGGGGCCAACGTCCTGACTTTC
NA	TRBD1	13	TRBV19	TRBJ1-5	CASSDRVVQPQHF	TGTGCCAGTAGTGACAGGGTGGTGCAGCCCCAGCATTTT
NA	NA	15	TRBV10-3	TRBJ2-3	CAISEGSYGTDTQYF	TGTGCCATCAGTGAGGGGTCGTACGGCACAGATACGCAGTATTTT
few	NA	12	TRBV7-2	TRBJ2-7	CASSLSPYEQYF	TGTGCCAGCAGCTTATCCCCCTACGAGCAGTACTTC
NA	TRBD2	16	TRBV11-2	TRBJ2-2	CASSWSSGRFVGELFF	TGTGCCAGCAGCTGGTCTAGCGGGAGGTTTGTCGGGGAGCTGTTTTTT
NA	NA	14	TRBV13	TRBJ2-5	CASSFSQGKETQYF	TGTGCCAGCAGCTTCTCTCAGGGAAAAGAGACCCAGTACTTC
NA	NA	14	TRBV16	TRBJ1-6	CASSQSWGDSPLHF	TGTGCCAGCAGCCAATCTTGGGGCGATTCACCCCTCCACTTT
NA	NA	14	TRBV6-1	TRBJ1-1	CASSEVLGGTEAFF	TGTGCCAGCAGTGAAGTGTTGGGGGGCACTGAAGCTTTCTTT
NA	TRBD1	14	TRBV11-3	TRBJ2-4	CASSPQTGGDIQYF	TGTGCCAGCAGCCCCCAGACAGGGGGCGACATTCAGTACTTC
NA	NA	15	TRBV9	TRBJ1-6	CASSLTPSYNSPLHF	TGTGCCAGCAGCCTCACCCCCTCCTATAATTCACCCCTCCACTTT
once	NA	15	TRBV19	TRBJ1-4	CASWGASGTNEKLFF	TGTGCCAGTTGGGGGGCCTCGGGCACTAATGAAAAACTGTTTTTT
NA	NA	13	TRBV20-1	TRBJ1-5	CSASPASNQPQHF	TGCAGTGCTAGTCCGGCCAGCAATCAGCCCCAGCATTTT
NA	TRBD2	14	TRBV6-5	TRBJ2-1	CASRYGLADNEQFF	TGTGCCAGCAGATATGGACTAGCGGACAATGAGCAGTTCTTC
NA	NA	13	TRBV5-8	TRBJ2-1	CASSFTGIDEQFF	TGTGCCAGCAGCTTTACAGGGATCGATGAGCAGTTCTTC
NA	TRBD2	14	TRBV2	TRBJ2-1	CASTSGTSYNEQFF	TGTGCCAGTACCTCCGGGACTAGCTACAATGAGCAGTTCTTC
NA	NA	12	TRBV11-3	TRBJ2-5	CASSFFEETQYF	TGTGCCAGCAGCTTTTTCGAAGAGACCCAGTACTTC
NA	TRBD1	15	TRBV10-3	TRBJ1-2	CAISENRQGDRGYTF	TGTGCCATCAGTGAGAACCGACAGGGGGATAGGGGCTACACCTTC
NA	NA	13	TRBV7-3	TRBJ1-1	CASSLNGITEAFF	TGTGCCAGCAGCTTAAACGGCATCACTGAAGCTTTCTTT
NA	NA	14	TRBV30	TRBJ2-7	CAWSVYRVPYEQYF	TGTGCCTGGAGTGTATACAGGGTCCCCTACGAGCAGTACTTC
NA	TRBD1	14	TRBV5-1	TRBJ1-3	CASREPGQGNTIYF	TGCGCCAGCAGGGAGCCGGGACAGGGGAACACCATATATTTT
once	TRBD1	13	TRBV2	TRBJ1-2	CASRKDRGGGYTF	TGTGCCAGCAGAAAGGACAGGGGTGGGGGCTACACCTTC
NA	NA	14	TRBV5-4	TRBJ2-7	CASSPETSSYEQYF	TGTGCCAGCAGCCCAGAGACTAGCTCCTACGAGCAGTACTTC
NA	NA	17	TRBV27	TRBJ2-1	CASSSSGQGFSYNEQFF	TGTGCCAGCAGTTCCTCAGGGCAAGGTTTTTCCTACAATGAGCAGTTCTTC
NA	NA	14	TRBV6-5	TRBJ1-1	CASRSRTGRGEAFF	TGTGCCAGCAGATCCCGAACCGGAAGGGGGGAAGCTTTCTTT
NA	TRBD1	15	TRBV29-1	TRBJ2-3	CSVRRGTGVGDTQYF	TGCAGCGTCCGGCGCGGGACAGGGGTTGGAGATACGCAGTATTTT
few	TRBD1	16	TRBV4-2	TRBJ1-4	CASSLNRGQTNEKLFF	TGTGCCAGCAGCCTAAATAGGGGGCAAACTAATGAAAAACTGTTTTTT
few	TRBD1	15	TRBV15	TRBJ1-2	CATVSGTGGNYGYTF	TGTGCCACCGTCTCCGGGACAGGGGGTAACTATGGCTACACCTTC
few	TRBD2	16	TRBV5-1	TRBJ2-2	CASSLDLAGGTGELFF	TGCGCCAGCAGCTTGGACCTAGCGGGGGGCACCGGGGAGCTGTTTTTT
NA	TRBD1	14	TRBV9	TRBJ1-1	CASSAYRGNTEAFF	TGTGCCAGCAGCGCTTACAGGGGGAACACTGAAGCTTTCTTT
once	NA	15	TRBV30	TRBJ1-3	CAWSYGRASGNTIYF	TGTGCCTGGAGTTATGGCAGAGCCTCTGGAAACACCATATATTTT
once	NA	15	TRBV7-9	TRBJ2-5	CASSLVNSARGTQYF	TGTGCCAGCAGCTTAGTGAATAGCGCCCGAGGGACCCAGTACTTC
few	NA	13	TRBV6-5	TRBJ1-6	CASSWVRGSPLHF	TGTGCCAGCAGTTGGGTAAGGGGATCACCCCTCCACTTT
once	NA	16	TRBV5-6	TRBJ2-1	CASSSSRTWTFNEQFF	TGTGCCAGCAGCTCATCCCGGACATGGACGTTCAATGAGCAGTTCTTC
NA	NA	15	TRBV9	TRBJ2-2	CASSQGGGGTGELFF	TGTGCCAGCAGCCAGGGCGGGGGCGGCACCGGGGAGCTGTTTTTT
NA	NA	15	TRBV10-3	TRBJ2-5	CAISDRGGVGETQYF	TGTGCCATCAGTGATAGGGGGGGTGTCGGGGAGACCCAGTACTTC
once	NA	16	TRBV27	TRBJ1-3	CASSWYQANSGNTIYF	TGTGCCAGCAGTTGGTATCAGGCAAACTCTGGAAACACCATATATTTT
NA	TRBD2	16	TRBV7-9	TRBJ2-2	CASSLALAGDIGELFF	TGTGCCAGCAGCTTAGCACTAGCGGGAGATATCGGGGAGCTGTTTTTT
NA	NA	20	TRBV21-1	TRBJ2-3	CASSKFPGTSGRRSTDTQYF	TGTGCCAGCAGCAAATTCCCCGGGACTAGCGGGAGGAGGAGCACAGATACGCAGTATTTT
once	TRBD1	13	TRBV5-6	TRBJ1-1	CASSEQGDTEAFF	TGTGCCAGCAGCGAACAGGGGGACACTGAAGCTTTCTTT
NA	NA	15	TRBV19	TRBJ1-5	CASSIKGNSNQPQHF	TGTGCCAGTAGTATCAAAGGGAATAGCAATCAGCCCCAGCATTTT
NA	NA	14	TRBV6-6	TRBJ1-2	CASSLGGRSYGYTF	TGTGCCAGCAGCCTAGGGGGACGAAGCTATGGCTACACCTTC
NA	NA	17	TRBV18	TRBJ2-1	CASSPRWGAETYNEQFF	TGTGCCAGCTCACCGCGATGGGGGGCGGAGACCTACAATGAGCAGTTCTTC
NA	NA	14	TRBV6-1	TRBJ2-3	CASSEGRPTDTQYF	TGTGCCAGCAGTGAAGGGCGCCCGACAGATACGCAGTATTTT